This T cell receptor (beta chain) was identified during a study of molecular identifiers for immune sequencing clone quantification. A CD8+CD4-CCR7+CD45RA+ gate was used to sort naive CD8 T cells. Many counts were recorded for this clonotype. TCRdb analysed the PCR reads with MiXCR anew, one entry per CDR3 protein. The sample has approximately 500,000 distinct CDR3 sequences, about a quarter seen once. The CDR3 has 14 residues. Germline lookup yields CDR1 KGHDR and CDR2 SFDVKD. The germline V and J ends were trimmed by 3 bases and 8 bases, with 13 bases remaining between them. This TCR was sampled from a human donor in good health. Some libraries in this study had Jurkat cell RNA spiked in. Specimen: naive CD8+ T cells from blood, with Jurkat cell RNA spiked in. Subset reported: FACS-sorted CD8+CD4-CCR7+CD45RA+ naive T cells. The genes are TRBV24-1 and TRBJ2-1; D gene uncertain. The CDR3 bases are TGTGCCACCAGTGATGGACCCCGGGCCGATGAGCAGTTCTTC. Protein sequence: CATSDGPRADEQFF.